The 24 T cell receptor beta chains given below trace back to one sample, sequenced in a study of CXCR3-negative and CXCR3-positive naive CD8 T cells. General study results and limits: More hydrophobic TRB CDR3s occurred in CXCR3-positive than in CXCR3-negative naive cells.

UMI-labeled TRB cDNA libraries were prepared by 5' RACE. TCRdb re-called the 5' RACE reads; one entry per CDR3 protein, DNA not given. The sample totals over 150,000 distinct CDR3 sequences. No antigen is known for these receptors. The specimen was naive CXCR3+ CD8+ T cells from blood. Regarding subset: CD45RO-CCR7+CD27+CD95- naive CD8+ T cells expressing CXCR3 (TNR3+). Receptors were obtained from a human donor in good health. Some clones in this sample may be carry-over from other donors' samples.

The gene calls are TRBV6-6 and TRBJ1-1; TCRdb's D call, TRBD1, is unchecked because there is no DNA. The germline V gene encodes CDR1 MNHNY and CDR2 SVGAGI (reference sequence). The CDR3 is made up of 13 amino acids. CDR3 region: CASSDSENTEAFF.

The CDR3 here is CASSVNPLSETYEQYF. The gene calls are TRBV9 and TRBJ2-7; the TCRdb D gene call, TRBD1, has no DNA to confirm it. This CDR3 region has 16 residues. CDR1 is SGDLS and CDR2 is YYNGEE in the germline V gene. The whole variable domain, remainder taken from reference TRBV9 and TRBJ2-7, is DSGVTQTPKHLITATGQRVTLRCSPRSGDLSVYWYQQSLDQGLQFLIQYYNGEERAKGNILERFSAQQFPDLHSELNLSSLELGDSALYFCASSVNPLSETYEQYFGPGTRLTVT.

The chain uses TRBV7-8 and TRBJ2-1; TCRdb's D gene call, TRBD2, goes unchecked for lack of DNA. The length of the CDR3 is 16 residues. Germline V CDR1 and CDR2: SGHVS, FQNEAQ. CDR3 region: CASSLNWAGRDNEQFF.

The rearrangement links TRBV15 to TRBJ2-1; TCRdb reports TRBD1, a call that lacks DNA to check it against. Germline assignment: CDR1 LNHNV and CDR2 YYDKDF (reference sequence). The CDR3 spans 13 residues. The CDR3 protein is CATSGTGYNEQFF.

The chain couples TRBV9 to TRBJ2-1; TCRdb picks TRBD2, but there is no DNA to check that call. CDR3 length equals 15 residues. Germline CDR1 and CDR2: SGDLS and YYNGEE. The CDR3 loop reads CASSAGLAALNEQFF.

CDR3 region: CASSLSYTHRGVQYF. The chain uses TRBV5-5 and TRBJ2-7; no DNA is available, so the TRBD1 call from TCRdb remains unchecked. Per the germline V gene, CDR1 is SGHKS and CDR2 is YYEKEE (reference sequence). The CDR3 spans 15 residues.

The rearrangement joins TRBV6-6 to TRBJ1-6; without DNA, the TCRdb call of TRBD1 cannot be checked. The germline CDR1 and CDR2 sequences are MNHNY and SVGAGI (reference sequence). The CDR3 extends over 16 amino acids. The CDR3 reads CASSSGSSSYNSPLHF.

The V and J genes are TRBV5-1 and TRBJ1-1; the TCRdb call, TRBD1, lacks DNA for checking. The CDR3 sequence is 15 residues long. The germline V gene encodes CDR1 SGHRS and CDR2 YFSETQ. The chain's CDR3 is CASSLWTGGNTEAFF.

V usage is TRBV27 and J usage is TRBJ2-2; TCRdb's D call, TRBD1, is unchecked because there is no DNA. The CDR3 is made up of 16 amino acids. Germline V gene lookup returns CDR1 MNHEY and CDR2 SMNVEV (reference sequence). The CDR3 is CASSGPWGQGTGELFF.

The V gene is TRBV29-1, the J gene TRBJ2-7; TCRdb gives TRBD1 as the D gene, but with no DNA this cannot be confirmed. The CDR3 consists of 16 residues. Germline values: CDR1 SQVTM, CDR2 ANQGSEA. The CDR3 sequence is CSVEGVGTGDGYEQYF.

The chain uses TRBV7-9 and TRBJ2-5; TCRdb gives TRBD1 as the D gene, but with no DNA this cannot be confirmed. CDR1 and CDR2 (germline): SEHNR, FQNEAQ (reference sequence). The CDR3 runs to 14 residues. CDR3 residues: CASSPRDYQETQYF. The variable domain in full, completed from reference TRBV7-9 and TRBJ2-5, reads DTGVSQNPRHKITKRGQNVTFRCDPISEHNRLYWYRQTLGQGPEFLTYFQNEAQLEKSRLLSDRFSAERPKGSFSTLEIQRTEQGDSAMYLCASSPRDYQETQYFGPGTRLLVL.

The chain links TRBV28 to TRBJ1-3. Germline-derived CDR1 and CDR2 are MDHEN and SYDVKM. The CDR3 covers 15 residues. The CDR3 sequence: CASSFLRTQRNTIYF. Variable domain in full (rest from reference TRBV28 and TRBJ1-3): DVKVTQSSRYLVKRTGEKVFLECVQDMDHENMFWYRQDPGLGLRLIYFSYDVKMKEKGDIPEGYSVSREKKERFSLILESASTNQTSMYLCASSFLRTQRNTIYFGEGSWLTVV.

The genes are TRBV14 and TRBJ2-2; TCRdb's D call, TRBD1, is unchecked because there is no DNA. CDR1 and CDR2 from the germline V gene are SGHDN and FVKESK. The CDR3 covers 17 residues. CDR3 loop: CASSQDLPGRNTGELFF.

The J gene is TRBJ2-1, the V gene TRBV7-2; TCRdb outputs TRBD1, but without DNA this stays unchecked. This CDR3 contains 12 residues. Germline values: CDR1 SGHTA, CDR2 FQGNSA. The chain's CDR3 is CASKPSPGEQFF.

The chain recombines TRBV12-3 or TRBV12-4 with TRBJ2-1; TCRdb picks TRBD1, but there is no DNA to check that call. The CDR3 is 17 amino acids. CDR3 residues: CARVLSDRELSWLDRFF.

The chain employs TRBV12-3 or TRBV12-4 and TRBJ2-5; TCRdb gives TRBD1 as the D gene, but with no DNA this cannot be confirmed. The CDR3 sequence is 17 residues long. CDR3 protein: CASSFQLLGQGVETQYF.

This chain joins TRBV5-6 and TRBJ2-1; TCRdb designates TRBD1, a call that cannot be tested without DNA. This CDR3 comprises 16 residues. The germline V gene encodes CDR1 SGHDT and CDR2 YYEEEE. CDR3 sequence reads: CASSLPAGTVYNEQFF. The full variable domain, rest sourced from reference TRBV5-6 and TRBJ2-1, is DAGVTQSPTHLIKTRGQQVTLRCSPKSGHDTVSWYQQALGQGPQFIFQYYEEEERQRGNFPDRFSGHQFPNYSSELNVNALLLGDSALYLCASSLPAGTVYNEQFFGPGTRLTVL.

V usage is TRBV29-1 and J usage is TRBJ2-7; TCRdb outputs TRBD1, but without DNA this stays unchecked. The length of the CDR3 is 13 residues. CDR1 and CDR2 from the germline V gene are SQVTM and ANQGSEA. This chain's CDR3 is CSVETGVYGEQYF.

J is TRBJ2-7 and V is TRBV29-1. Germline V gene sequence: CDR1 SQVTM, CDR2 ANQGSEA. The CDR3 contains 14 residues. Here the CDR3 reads CSVVERETPYEQYF.

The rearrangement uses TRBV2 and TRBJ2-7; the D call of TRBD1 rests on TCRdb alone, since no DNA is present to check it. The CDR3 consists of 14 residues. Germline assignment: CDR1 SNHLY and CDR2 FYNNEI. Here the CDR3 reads CASTSGTGAYEQYF.

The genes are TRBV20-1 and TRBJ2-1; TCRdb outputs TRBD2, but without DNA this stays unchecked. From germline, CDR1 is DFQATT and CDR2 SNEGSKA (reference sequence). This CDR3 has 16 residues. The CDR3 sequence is CSARDSSGSFHNEQFF.

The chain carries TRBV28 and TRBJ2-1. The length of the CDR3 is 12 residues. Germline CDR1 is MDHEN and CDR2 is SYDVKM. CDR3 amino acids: CASSYNYNEQFF.

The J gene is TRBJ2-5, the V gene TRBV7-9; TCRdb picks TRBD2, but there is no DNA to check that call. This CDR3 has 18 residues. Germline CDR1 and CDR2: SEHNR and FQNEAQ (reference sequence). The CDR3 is CASSTPPVGTSFSQTQYF.

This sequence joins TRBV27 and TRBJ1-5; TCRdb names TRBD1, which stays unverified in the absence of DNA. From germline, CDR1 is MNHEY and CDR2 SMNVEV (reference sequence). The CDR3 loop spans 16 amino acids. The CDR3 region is CASSRGQEGPNQPQHF.